The TCR beta chain under discussion was sequenced for a study of shared clonotypes between healthy human individuals. Sequencing was performed with immunoSEQ multiplex PCR; in TCRdb, only in-frame clones are kept and a portion is missing. The data show millions of clones, about 95% seen once. In the naive CD8 group, cells lacked CD45RO and were positively selected for CCR7, so terminally differentiated effector memory CD45RA+ cells were left out. Trimming took 3 bases from V and 0 from J, leaving 6 bases between them. CDR3 length: 13 residues. The germline V gene has CDR1 SGHRS and CDR2 YFSETQ. This clonotype was obtained from a man between 18 and 35 years old in good health. V and J are TRBV5-1 and TRBJ2-5; D ambiguous. The sample was naive CD8+ T cells sorted from blood. CDR3 amino acids: CASSSAYQETQYF. Here the CDR3 DNA reads TGCGCCAGCAGCTCAGCGTACCAAGAGACCCAGTACTTC.